Listed below are T cell receptor beta chains from one sample, sequenced in a study of blood T cell repertoires in COVID-19. The assay was immunoSEQ multiplex PCR, and TCRdb's table has in-frame clones only and misses some. The sample yields about 210,000 clones, 70% to 85% seen once. The sample consisted of peripheral blood. These receptors all come from a man aged 45 to 65 with active or convalescent COVID-19. Each CDR3 is given with its conserved first and last residue. D genes are given only for firm matches. Size is omitted from some rows. Given values are once, few, many or a class for expanded clones.

j_gene: TRBJ2-3; d_gene: NA; abundance: few; v_gene: TRBV4-1; CDR3aa: CASSQPGEHTQYF; CDR3nt: TGCGCCAGCAGCCAGCCCGGGGAACATACGCAGTATTTT
j_gene: TRBJ1-1; d_gene: NA; abundance: NA; v_gene: TRBV6-2/TRBV6-3; CDR3aa: CASSFYRETMNTEAFF; CDR3nt: TGTGCCAGCAGTTTTTACAGGGAGACGATGAACACTGAAGCTTTCTTT
j_gene: TRBJ2-1; d_gene: TRBD1; abundance: few; v_gene: TRBV29-1; CDR3aa: CSVGKPGQRNYNEQFF; CDR3nt: TGCAGCGTAGGAAAACCGGGACAGCGTAACTACAATGAGCAGTTCTTC
j_gene: TRBJ2-3; d_gene: NA; abundance: NA; v_gene: TRBV27; CDR3aa: CASSFSGLGTQYF; CDR3nt: TGTGCCAGCAGTTTCTCAGGGTTGGGTACGCAGTATTTT
j_gene: TRBJ2-5; d_gene: NA; abundance: NA; v_gene: TRBV3-1/TRBV3-2; CDR3aa: CASSQLWAGPGQETQYF; CDR3nt: TGTGCCAGCAGCCAATTGTGGGCAGGTCCAGGGCAAGAGACCCAGTACTTC
j_gene: TRBJ1-6; d_gene: NA; abundance: NA; v_gene: TRBV2; CDR3aa: CASTDTILTYNSPLHF; CDR3nt: TGTGCCAGCACGGACACTATCCTGACCTATAATTCACCCCTCCACTTT
j_gene: TRBJ2-1; d_gene: TRBD2; abundance: few; v_gene: TRBV4-3; CDR3aa: CASSPFPSGNYNEQFF; CDR3nt: TGCGCCAGCAGCCCGTTTCCTAGCGGGAACTACAATGAGCAGTTCTTC
j_gene: TRBJ2-3; d_gene: TRBD1; abundance: once; v_gene: TRBV27; CDR3aa: CASSLSAGQGGQYF; CDR3nt: TGTGCCAGCAGTTTGTCCGCGGGACAGGGAGGGCAGTATTTT
j_gene: TRBJ1-2; d_gene: TRBD1; abundance: NA; v_gene: TRBV28; CDR3aa: CASSLGGTGTNYGYTF; CDR3nt: TGTGCCAGCAGTTTAGGGGGGACAGGGACCAACTATGGCTACACCTTC
j_gene: TRBJ2-2; d_gene: NA; abundance: NA; v_gene: TRBV15; CDR3aa: CATSETSGELFF; CDR3nt: TGTGCCACCAGCGAGACTAGCGGGGAGCTGTTTTTT
j_gene: TRBJ1-5; d_gene: NA; abundance: NA; v_gene: TRBV5-3; CDR3aa: CARSCPGTEYRNLQPQHF; CDR3nt: TGTGCCAGAAGCTGCCCGGGAACAGAGTACCGGAATCTTCAGCCCCAGCATTTT
j_gene: TRBJ1-1; d_gene: NA; abundance: NA; v_gene: TRBV2; CDR3aa: CASSEGEGEAFF; CDR3nt: TGTGCCAGCAGTGAGGGGGAGGGTGAAGCTTTCTTT